The clone carrying this TCR beta chain was observed many times. This entry comes from a study of Graves' ophthalmopathy and Graves' hyperthyroidism. Transcripts of RNA were the source for amplifying TCR beta CDR3 regions. The workflow started with a first-round RT-PCR run with HTBI primers and then moved on to a second-round multiplex PCR. TCRdb redid the calling of the multiplex PCR reads with MiXCR, one entry per CDR3 protein. The sample yields roughly 410,000 distinct CDR3 sequences, 15% seen once. Diagnosis was based on clinical symptoms, serum thyroxine, TRAb, thyroid ultrasound and orbital computed tomography. The specimen sequenced was peripheral blood. This receptor was taken from a woman aged 18-30 years with stable Graves' hyperthyroidism.

The CDR3 spells CASSYTGTGHQPQHF. The DNA of the CDR3 is TGTGCCAGCAGTTACACCGGGACAGGGCATCAGCCCCAGCATTTT. This rearrangement joins TRBV12-3 or TRBV12-4 to TRBJ1-5; TRBD1 matches 9 bases. Unmatched junction bases numbered 6, after V lost 4 bases and J lost 5 bases. CDR3 length: 15 residues.